The 18 T cell receptor beta chains presented below share a single source sample, sequenced in a study of T cells after yellow fever vaccination. TCRdb reprocessed the 5' RACE reads via MiXCR and lists one record per CDR3 protein. This sample has 300,000 to 400,000 distinct CDR3 sequences, with under 15% found just once. The material sequenced was CD4+ T cells sorted from PBMCs, taken 15 days after the yellow fever booster vaccination. These receptors originate from a man aged 18 to 29 who received the YFV17D yellow fever vaccine.

This sequence joins TRBV5-1 and TRBJ2-3; D is possibly TRBD1 or TRBD2 (5 bases each). The length of the CDR3 is 16 residues. V lost 6 bases and J 0 bases, leaving 17 bases between the germline ends. The germline gives CDR1 SGHRS, CDR2 YFSETQ. DNA for the CDR3: TGCGCCAGCACCCCCCCCTGGGACCTTAGCACAGATACGCAGTATTTT. Its translation is CASTPPWDLSTDTQYF.

This clonotype was seen a few times. The rearrangement links TRBV20-1 to TRBJ2-5; weak D call: TRBD2 (7 bases). CDR3 length equals 14 residues. Germline V CDR1 and CDR2: DFQATT, SNEGSKA (reference sequence). The V gene lost 3 bases and the J gene lost 6 bases, with 17 bases spanning the gap. This CDR3 reads CSASTGGGKKTQYF. The CDR3 region has the DNA TGCAGTGCTAGCACGGGGGGCGGTAAGAAGACCCAGTACTTC.

This clonotype was detected ten times or more. The rearrangement links TRBV5-1 to TRBJ2-3, with 7 bases identical to TRBD2. The CDR3 length is 14 residues. Germline CDR1 is SGHRS and CDR2 is YFSETQ. With 7 bases clipped from V and 3 bases from J, the junction kept 8 bases outside the gene matches. The CDR3 nucleotides are TGCGCCAGCCGACGCGGGGGAATTACAGATACGCAGTATTTT. Translating it yields CASRRGGITDTQYF.

The chain links TRBV3-1 to TRBJ2-5; TRBD2 is a possible D gene (6 bases). Germline CDR1 and CDR2: LGHDT and YNNKEL (reference sequence). With 4 bases removed from V and 8 bases from J, the gap between germline ends came to 17 bases. There are 14 residues in the CDR3. CDR3 coding DNA: TGTGCCAGCAGCCGGACCGGGAGCCGGGTCACCCAGTACTTC. It translates to CASSRTGSRVTQYF.

The chain's CDR3 is CASSSRRGGYEQYF. The CDR3 nucleotides read TGTGCCAGCAGCTCGAGACGGGGGGGATACGAGCAGTACTTC. This chain connects TRBV7-9 to TRBJ2-7; TRBD2 aligns across 8 bases. CDR1 is SEHNR, CDR2 FQNEAQ, per germline (reference sequence). The CDR3 spans 14 residues. V lost 4 bases, J lost 4 bases, and 6 bases stayed unmatched.

This chain uses TRBV29-1 with TRBJ1-1; a weak D match, TRBD1 (5 bases). Between the trimmed V and J ends, which lost 5 bases and 1 base, there was a span of 14 bases. The CDR3 is 14 residues long. The germline V gene has CDR1 SQVTM and CDR2 ANQGSEA. The CDR3: CSVSHQGANTEAFF. CDR3 coding DNA: TGCAGCGTTTCCCATCAAGGGGCGAACACTGAAGCTTTCTTT.

This clonotype was seen at least ten times. The CDR3 DNA reads TGTGCCAGCAAGACAGGAGGGCAGTCCTACGAGCAGTACGTC. Translated: CASKTGGQSYEQYV. The chain recombines TRBV28 with TRBJ2-7; possibly TRBD1 or TRBD2 for D (6 bases each). The V end lost 7 bases, the J end lost 1 base, and 14 bases lay between the germline ends. Looked up from germline, CDR1 is MDHEN and CDR2 is SYDVKM. CDR3 size: 14 residues.

This clonotype was recorded a few times. The V and J genes are TRBV29-1 and TRBJ1-1; possibly TRBD1 for D (6 bases). Looked up from germline, CDR1 is SQVTM and CDR2 is ANQGSEA. Trimming left V 1 base short and J 0 bases short, with 12 bases between. The CDR3 extends over 15 amino acids. CDR3 loop: CSVEGDIRMNTEAFF. DNA of the CDR3: TGCAGCGTTGAAGGGGACATTAGGATGAACACTGAAGCTTTCTTT. Full variable domain (outside the CDR3, taken from reference TRBV29-1 and TRBJ1-1): SAVISQKPSRDICQRGTSLTIQCQVDSQVTMMFWYRQQPGQSLTLIATANQGSEATYESGFVIDKFPISRPNLTFSTLTVSNMSPEDSSIYLCSVEGDIRMNTEAFFGQGTRLTVV.

V usage is TRBV3-1 and J usage is TRBJ2-1; TRBD2 matches at 12 bases. CDR3 size: 15 residues. The germline CDR1 and CDR2 sequences are LGHDT and YNNKEL (reference sequence). The J segment lost 8 bases and the V segment lost 3 bases, leaving 5 bases of the junction unmatched. The CDR3 DNA reads as TGTGCCAGCAGCCACCTAGCGGGGGGGCCAGATGAGCAGTTCTTC. Residues: CASSHLAGGPDEQFF.

This clonotype has only a few counts. The chain employs TRBV27 and TRBJ2-3; TRBD1 aligns across 7 bases. The V and J ends lost 6 bases and 3 bases, in that order; junction bases with no gene match: 18. CDR1 and CDR2 (germline): MNHEY, SMNVEV (reference sequence). The CDR3 is 18 amino acids. The CDR3 DNA follows: TGTGCCAGCAGCTTAAATAGAGACCGGGACAGACGAACAGATACGCAGTATTTT. Protein: CASSLNRDRDRRTDTQYF.

This clonotype was found a few times. The V gene is TRBV25-1, the J gene TRBJ1-2; D remains unclear. The CDR3 runs 14 residues. V was clipped by 4 bases and J by 5 bases, with 14 bases between them. Germline V gene data show CDR1 as MGHDK and CDR2 as SYGVNS. CDR3 nucleotides: TGTGCCAGCAGTGCCGGCGGGTTGGGGTATGGCTACACCTTC. Its translation: CASSAGGLGYGYTF.

The V call is TRBV3-1, the J call TRBJ1-2; weak D call: TRBD1 (5 bases). The CDR3 extends over 15 amino acids. From germline, CDR1 is LGHDT and CDR2 YNNKEL (reference sequence). Trimming took 4 bases from V and 0 from J, leaving 12 bases between them. The CDR3 DNA follows: TGTGCCAGCAGCCGAGACCAGGGTTCTAACTATGGCTACACCTTC. It encodes CASSRDQGSNYGYTF. The whole variable domain, remainder taken from reference TRBV3-1 and TRBJ1-2, is DTAVSQTPKYLVTQMGNDKSIKCEQNLGHDTMYWYKQDSKKFLKIMFSYNNKELIINETVPNRFSPKSPDKAHLNLHINSLELGDSAVYFCASSRDQGSNYGYTFGSGTRLTVV.

A few counts support this clonotype. J is TRBJ2-1 and V is TRBV7-9; D is undetermined. V was trimmed by 4 bases and J by 3 bases, leaving 13 bases between them. CDR1 and CDR2 from the germline V gene are SEHNR and FQNEAQ (reference sequence). The CDR3 spans 15 residues. CDR3 in DNA: TGTGCCAGCAGCTCGCGAGGACCTGGCTACAATGAGCAGTTCTTC. It specifies CASSSRGPGYNEQFF.

The chain couples TRBV5-1 to TRBJ1-2; 8 nucleotides agree with TRBD1. Germline V gene data show CDR1 as SGHRS and CDR2 as YFSETQ. V was clipped by 4 bases and J by 6 bases; unmatched bases: 8. The CDR3 runs 14 residues. This CDR3 is CASSPVPTGDGYTF. CDR3 DNA sequence: TGCGCCAGCAGCCCCGTACCGACAGGGGATGGCTACACCTTC.

The rearrangement joins TRBV7-9 to TRBJ2-7, with a tentative D call TRBD1 (7 bases). This CDR3 region has 14 residues. The germline CDR1 and CDR2 sequences are SEHNR and FQNEAQ (reference sequence). V shed 7 bases and J shed 6 bases, with 19 bases lying between them. The CDR3: CASTRGQGGAEQYV. In DNA form, the CDR3 reads TGTGCCAGCACCCGAGGCCAGGGGGGTGCCGAGCAGTACGTC.

This clonotype has a handful of counts. The chain recombines TRBV29-1 with TRBJ1-2, with 11 bases aligning to TRBD1. This CDR3 has 12 amino acids. Germline V gives CDR1 SQVTM, CDR2 ANQGSEA. V lost 7 bases and J lost 8; bases outside the gene matches: 6. The CDR3 region is CSAGQGAGGYTF. In nucleotides, the CDR3 is TGCAGCGCAGGACAGGGGGCGGGCGGCTACACCTTC.

This CDR3 is CSARDRTGNTEAFF. In DNA, the CDR3 is TGCAGTGCTAGAGATCGGACAGGGAACACTGAAGCTTTCTTT. The V call is TRBV20-1, the J call TRBJ1-1, with TRBD1 matching 7 bases. CDR1 and CDR2 (germline): DFQATT, SNEGSKA (reference sequence). The CDR3 sequence is 14 residues long. Trimming cost V 0 bases and J 1 base; bases outside gene matches: 2.

The chain has TRBV28 and TRBJ2-1; TRBD2 matches 8 bases. CDR1 is MDHEN, CDR2 SYDVKM, per germline. The CDR3 contains 17 residues. The junction had 11 bases not matched to a gene; V was cut back by 6 bases and J by 1 base. The CDR3 DNA reads as TGTGCCAGCAGCCGGGGCCCTCGCGGGGGGTCCTACAATGAGCAGTTCTTC. Its translation: CASSRGPRGGSYNEQFF.